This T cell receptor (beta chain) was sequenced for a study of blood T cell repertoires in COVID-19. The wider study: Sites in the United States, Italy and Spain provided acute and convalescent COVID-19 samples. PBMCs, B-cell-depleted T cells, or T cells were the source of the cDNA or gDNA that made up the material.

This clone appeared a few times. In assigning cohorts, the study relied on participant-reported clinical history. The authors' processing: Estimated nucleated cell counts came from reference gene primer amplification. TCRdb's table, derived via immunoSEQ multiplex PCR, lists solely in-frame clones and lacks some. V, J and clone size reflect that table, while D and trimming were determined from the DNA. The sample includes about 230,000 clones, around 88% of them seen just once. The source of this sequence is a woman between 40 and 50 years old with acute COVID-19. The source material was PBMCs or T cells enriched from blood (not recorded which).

As DNA, the CDR3 is TGTGCCAGCAGTTACCTCAACACTGAAGCTTTCTTT. Its translation: CASSYLNTEAFF. V is TRBV6-2 or TRBV6-3 and J is TRBJ1-1; D unresolved. Germline assignment: CDR1 MNHEY and CDR2 SVGEGT. CDR3 length: 12 residues. Trimming removed 2 bases at V and 2 bases at J, with 3 bases between.